This T cell receptor (beta chain) is from a study of T cells in Graves' hyperthyroidism and ophthalmopathy. General observations from the study: Appearing also in blood were most of the thyroid clonotypes expanded above 0.001. Median prediction lead before ophthalmopathy onset was 6.5 months with the model.

Amplification of TCR beta CDR3 regions used RNA as the template. Researchers ran a first-round RT-PCR on the TCR CDR3 using the HTBI primer set. TCRdb processed the multiplex PCR reads anew with MiXCR; each CDR3 protein has one entry. This sample has a few hundred thousand distinct CDR3 sequences, with around 15% found just once. This clonotype was observed at least ten times. Its antigen is unknown. Germline V CDR1 and CDR2: DFQATT, SNEGSKA (reference sequence). This CDR3 has 12 amino acids. The trim removed 6 bases at V and 7 bases at J, leaving 6 bases unmatched. Fresh peripheral blood, about 10 ml of it, supplied the PBMCs.

Sequences were obtained from blood. V usage is TRBV20-1 and J usage is TRBJ2-7; 10 positions match TRBD1. The origin of this receptor is a woman aged 40 to 55 with Graves' ophthalmopathy. CDR3 nucleotide sequence: TGCAGTGCCCCGAGACAGGGGGCTGAGCAGTACTTC. Translated, it gives CSAPRQGAEQYF.